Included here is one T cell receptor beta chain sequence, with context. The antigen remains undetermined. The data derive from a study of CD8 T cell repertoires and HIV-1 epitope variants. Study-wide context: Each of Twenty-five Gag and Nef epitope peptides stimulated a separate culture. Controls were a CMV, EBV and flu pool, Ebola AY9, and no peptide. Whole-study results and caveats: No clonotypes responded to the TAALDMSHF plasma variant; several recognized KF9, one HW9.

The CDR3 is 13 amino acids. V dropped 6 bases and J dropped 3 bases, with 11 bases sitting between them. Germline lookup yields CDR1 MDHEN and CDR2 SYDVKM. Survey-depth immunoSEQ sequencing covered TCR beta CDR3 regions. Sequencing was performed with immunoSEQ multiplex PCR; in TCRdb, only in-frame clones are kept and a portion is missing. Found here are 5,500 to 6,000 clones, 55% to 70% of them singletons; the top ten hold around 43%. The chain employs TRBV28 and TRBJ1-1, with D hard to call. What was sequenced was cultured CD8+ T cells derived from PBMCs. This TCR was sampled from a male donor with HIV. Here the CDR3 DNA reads TGTGCCAGCAGCCCCTCTGGGTACACTGAAGCTTTCTTT. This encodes CASSPSGYTEAFF. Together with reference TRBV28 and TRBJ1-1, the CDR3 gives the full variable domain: DVKVTQSSRYLVKRTGEKVFLECVQDMDHENMFWYRQDPGLGLRLIYFSYDVKMKEKGDIPEGYSVSREKKERFSLILESASTNQTSMYLCASSPSGYTEAFFGQGTRLTVV.